This is a list of T cell receptor beta chains from one sample in a study of cytomegalovirus exposure and HLA in healthy donors. Measured with immunoSEQ multiplex PCR; TCRdb has only the in-frame clones, and not every one. Here the sample spans about 160,000 clones, around 80% being singletons. Sequenced sample: PBMCs. Every receptor here comes from a woman aged 25 to 39 in good health and CMV-seropositive. The CDR3 runs from the conserved cysteine through the conserved F or W. D genes are given only for firm matches. For some rows the clone size is stated as once, few or many, or as a class when expanded; others skip it.

D	V	J	size	CDR3	DNA
TRBD1	TRBV6-1	TRBJ2-3	few	CASSADRSTDTQYF	TGTGCCAGCAGTGCGGACAGGAGCACAGATACGCAGTATTTT
TRBD1	TRBV4-2	TRBJ1-2	-	CASSQRTGGFHYGYTF	TGTGCCAGCAGCCAACGGACAGGGGGCTTCCACTATGGCTACACCTTC
-	TRBV9	TRBJ2-3	-	CASSGRRTIGLDTQYF	TGTGCCAGCAGCGGTAGACGGACTATCGGTTTGGATACGCAGTATTTT
-	TRBV11-2	TRBJ2-7	-	CASSFRYGAADEQYF	TGTGCCAGCAGCTTTCGTTACGGCGCCGCGGACGAGCAGTACTTC
TRBD1	TRBV28	TRBJ1-5	-	CASSSGQVYNQPQHF	TGTGCCAGCAGTTCTGGACAGGTCTACAATCAGCCCCAGCATTTT
-	TRBV2	TRBJ1-5	-	CASTGTNNQPQHF	TGTGCCAGCACAGGTACCAATAATCAGCCCCAGCATTTT
-	TRBV14	TRBJ2-5	-	CASSQEDYPQETQYF	TGTGCCAGCAGCCAAGAGGACTACCCTCAAGAGACCCAGTACTTC
TRBD1	TRBV4-3	TRBJ2-2	-	CASSQLTGAGTGELFF	TGCGCCAGCAGCCAATTGACAGGGGCGGGCACCGGGGAGCTGTTTTTT
-	TRBV28	TRBJ1-2	-	CASSLELYGYTF	TGTGCCAGCAGTTTAGAACTGTATGGCTACACCTTC
-	TRBV5-1	TRBJ2-7	-	CASSLDVYEQYF	TGCGCCAGCAGCTTGGATGTATACGAGCAGTACTTC
TRBD1	TRBV5-4	TRBJ1-2	-	CASSPVREGANYGYTF	TGTGCCAGCAGCCCAGTGCGCGAGGGGGCGAACTATGGCTACACCTTC
TRBD1	TRBV10-3	TRBJ1-3	-	CAIRGQLLEGNTIYF	TGTGCCATCAGGGGACAGCTACTTGAAGGAAACACCATATATTTT
TRBD1	TRBV7-8	TRBJ1-5	-	CASRKGNRGSYSNQPQHF	TGTGCCAGCCGAAAGGGGAACAGGGGAAGTTATAGCAATCAGCCCCAGCATTTT
-	TRBV5-1	TRBJ2-1	-	CASSSLDTYNEQFF	TGCGCCAGCAGCTCCCTTGACACATACAATGAGCAGTTCTTC
TRBD1	TRBV7-9	TRBJ2-3	-	CASSNRGVTDTQYF	TGTGCCAGCAGCAACAGGGGTGTCACAGATACGCAGTATTTT
TRBD1	TRBV7-9	TRBJ1-3	-	CASSSTGGSGGTIYF	TGTGCCAGCAGCTCGACAGGGGGGAGTGGAGGCACCATATATTTT
TRBD1	TRBV6-5	TRBJ1-4	-	CASSLDRGHEKLFF	TGTGCCAGCAGTCTGGACAGGGGGCACGAAAAACTGTTTTTT
TRBD2	TRBV15	TRBJ2-5	-	CATSRSSGTSGEETQYF	TGTGCCACCAGCAGATCCTCCGGGACTAGCGGGGAAGAGACCCAGTACTTC
TRBD1	TRBV2	TRBJ1-2	-	CASSGQGDYGYTF	TGTGCCAGCAGCGGACAGGGGGACTATGGCTACACCTTC
TRBD1	TRBV27	TRBJ1-2	-	CASSTRTGPGYGYTF	TGTGCCAGCAGTACAAGGACAGGCCCTGGGTATGGCTACACCTTC
TRBD1	TRBV14	TRBJ1-1	-	CASSQDRGRPFEAFF	TGTGCCAGCAGCCAAGACAGGGGGCGGCCCTTTGAAGCTTTCTTT
-	TRBV19	TRBJ1-2	few	CASTSQGNYGYTF	TGTGCCAGTACATCTCAGGGAAACTATGGCTACACCTTC
-	TRBV4-3	TRBJ1-2	-	CASSRRVGEGNYGYTF	TGCGCCAGCAGCCGACGCGTAGGGGAGGGGAACTATGGCTACACCTTC
-	TRBV5-1	TRBJ2-1	-	CASSLGTVSYNEQFF	TGCGCCAGCAGCTTGGGGACTGTCTCCTACAATGAGCAGTTCTTC
TRBD1	TRBV29-1	TRBJ2-5	-	CSVETPGTGVETQYF	TGCAGCGTTGAGACACCCGGGACAGGGGTAGAGACCCAGTACTTC
-	TRBV5-4	TRBJ2-1	-	CASSLDVETYNEQFF	TGTGCCAGCAGCTTGGACGTGGAGACCTACAATGAGCAGTTCTTC
-	TRBV7-9	TRBJ2-3	-	CASSRQGTDTQYF	TGTGCCAGCAGCCGACAGGGCACAGATACGCAGTATTTT
-	TRBV5-4	TRBJ1-4	-	CASQVGTNEKLFF	TGTGCCAGCCAGGTTGGGACTAATGAAAAACTGTTTTTT
TRBD1	TRBV7-7	TRBJ1-3	-	CASSAGGSGNTIYF	TGTGCCAGCAGCGCAGGGGGATCTGGAAACACCATATATTTT
-	TRBV6-1	TRBJ2-7	-	CASSGQGLYEQYF	TGTGCCAGCAGTGGCCAGGGACTCTACGAGCAGTACTTC
-	TRBV7-2	TRBJ2-5	once	CASSFARQETQYF	TGTGCCAGCAGCTTTGCCCGGCAAGAGACCCAGTACTTC
-	TRBV5-8	TRBJ1-5	-	CASSFSGIYQPQHF	TGTGCCAGCAGCTTCTCAGGGATCTATCAGCCCCAGCATTTT
TRBD1	TRBV16	TRBJ2-2	-	CASSQQGAAGELFF	TGTGCCAGCAGCCAACAGGGGGCGGCCGGGGAGCTGTTTTTT
TRBD1	TRBV27	TRBJ1-6	-	CASSFLGGDSPLHF	TGTGCCAGCAGTTTTCTAGGGGGCGATTCACCCCTCCACTTT
TRBD1	TRBV7-3	TRBJ2-5	-	CASSKNRGSQETQYF	TGTGCCAGCAGCAAGAACAGGGGAAGTCAAGAGACCCAGTACTTC
-	TRBV21-1	TRBJ1-4	-	CASTKRQGYNEKLFF	TGTGCCAGCACCAAAAGACAGGGATATAATGAAAAACTGTTTTTT
TRBD1	TRBV5-1	TRBJ1-6	-	CASSLTGGGDSPLHF	TGCGCCAGCAGCCTCACAGGGGGTGGGGATTCACCCCTCCACTTT
-	TRBV21-1	TRBJ1-6	-	CASSKRDRGPNSPLHF	TGTGCCAGCAGCAAACGAGACAGGGGGCCTAATTCACCCCTCCACTTT
-	TRBV6-1	TRBJ1-4	-	CASERVATNEKLFF	TGTGCCAGCGAACGGGTGGCAACTAATGAAAAACTGTTTTTT
TRBD2	TRBV7-8	TRBJ2-5	-	CASSPEDWRGAYQETQYF	TGTGCCAGCAGCCCGGAAGACTGGCGGGGGGCGTACCAAGAGACCCAGTACTTC
TRBD1	TRBV27	TRBJ2-7	-	CASSLIGTGNEQYF	TGTGCCAGCAGTTTAATAGGGACAGGTAATGAGCAGTACTTC
TRBD1	TRBV9	TRBJ1-2	-	CASSVEGATRYGYTF	TGTGCCAGCAGCGTAGAGGGGGCTACTAGGTATGGCTACACCTTC
-	TRBV28	TRBJ1-1	-	CASSSDSMNTEAFF	TGTGCCAGCAGCAGCGACAGCATGAACACTGAAGCTTTCTTT
TRBD1	TRBV28	TRBJ1-1	-	CASSPQGQGGVTEAFF	TGTGCCAGCAGCCCTCAGGGACAGGGGGGAGTCACTGAAGCTTTCTTT
-	TRBV11-2	TRBJ2-5	-	CASSLEPGEETQYF	TGTGCCAGCAGCTTAGAACCAGGGGAAGAGACCCAGTACTTC
TRBD1	TRBV11-2	TRBJ1-1	-	CASSSARDRGTEAFF	TGTGCCAGCAGCTCCGCCCGTGACAGGGGCACTGAAGCTTTCTTT
-	TRBV15	TRBJ2-3	-	CATSREGGRGTDTQYF	TGTGCCACCAGCAGAGAGGGGGGCAGGGGGACAGATACGCAGTATTTT